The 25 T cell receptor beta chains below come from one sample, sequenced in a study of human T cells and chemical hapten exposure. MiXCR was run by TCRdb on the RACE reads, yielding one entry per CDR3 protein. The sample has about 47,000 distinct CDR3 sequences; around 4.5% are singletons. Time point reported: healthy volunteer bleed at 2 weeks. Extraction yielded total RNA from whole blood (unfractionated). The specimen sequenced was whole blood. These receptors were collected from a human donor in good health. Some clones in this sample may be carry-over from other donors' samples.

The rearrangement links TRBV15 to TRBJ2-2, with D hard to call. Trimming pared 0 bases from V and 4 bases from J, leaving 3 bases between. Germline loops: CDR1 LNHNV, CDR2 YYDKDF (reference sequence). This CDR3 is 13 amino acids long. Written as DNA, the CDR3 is TGTGCCACCAGCAGAGATGGCACCGGGGAGCTGTTTTTT. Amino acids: CATSRDGTGELFF. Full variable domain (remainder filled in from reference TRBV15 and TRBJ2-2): DAMVIQNPRYQVTQFGKPVTLSCSQTLNHNVMYWYQQKSSQAPKLLFHYYDKDFNNEADTPDNFQSRRPNTSFCFLDIRSPGLGDTAMYLCATSRDGTGELFFGEGSRLTVL.

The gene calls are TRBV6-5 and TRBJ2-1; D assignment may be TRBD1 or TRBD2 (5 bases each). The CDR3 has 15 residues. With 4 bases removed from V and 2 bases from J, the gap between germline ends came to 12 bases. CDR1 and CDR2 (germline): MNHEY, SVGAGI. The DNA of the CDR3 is TGTGCCAGCAGTTCCATGGGACGGGCCTACAATGAGCAGTTCTTC. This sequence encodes CASSSMGRAYNEQFF.

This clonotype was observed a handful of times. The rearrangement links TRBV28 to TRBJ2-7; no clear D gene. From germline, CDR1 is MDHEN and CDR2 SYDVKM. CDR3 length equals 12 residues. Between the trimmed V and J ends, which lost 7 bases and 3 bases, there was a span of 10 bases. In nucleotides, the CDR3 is TGTGCCAGCACTACTGGGCTCTACGAGCAGTACTTC. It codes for CASTTGLYEQYF.

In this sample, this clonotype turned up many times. The CDR3 nucleotides read TGCAGTGCTAGAGATAGTAACAGACCCACAGATACGCAGTATTTT. It codes for CSARDSNRPTDTQYF. The rearrangement links TRBV20-1 to TRBJ2-3; D not resolved. Trimming cost V 0 bases and J 2 bases, with 12 bases left between them. Per germline, CDR1 DFQATT and CDR2 SNEGSKA (reference sequence). This CDR3 comprises 15 residues.

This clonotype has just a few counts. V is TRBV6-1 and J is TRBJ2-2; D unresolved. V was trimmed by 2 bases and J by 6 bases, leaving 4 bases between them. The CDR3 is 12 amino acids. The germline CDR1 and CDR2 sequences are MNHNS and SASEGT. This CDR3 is CASSENAGELFF. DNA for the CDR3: TGTGCCAGCAGTGAAAACGCCGGGGAGCTGTTTTTT.

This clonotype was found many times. Here the CDR3 reads CASRAQDFSGANVLTF. For the CDR3, the DNA is TGCGCCAGCAGAGCCCAGGACTTCTCTGGGGCCAACGTCCTGACTTTC. The genes are TRBV5-1 and TRBJ2-6; D is perhaps TRBD2 (5 bases). The ends were cut back, 5 bases at V and 0 bases at J, with 12 bases in the middle. The CDR3 is 16 amino acids. Germline lookup yields CDR1 SGHRS and CDR2 YFSETQ.

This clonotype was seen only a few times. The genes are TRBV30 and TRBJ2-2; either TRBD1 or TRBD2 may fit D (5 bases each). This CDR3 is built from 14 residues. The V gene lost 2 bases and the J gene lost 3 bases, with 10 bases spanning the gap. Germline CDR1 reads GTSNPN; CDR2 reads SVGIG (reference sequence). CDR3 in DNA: TGTGCCTGGAGTCGTAGGGGAGACACCGGGGAGCTGTTTTTT. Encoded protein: CAWSRRGDTGELFF.

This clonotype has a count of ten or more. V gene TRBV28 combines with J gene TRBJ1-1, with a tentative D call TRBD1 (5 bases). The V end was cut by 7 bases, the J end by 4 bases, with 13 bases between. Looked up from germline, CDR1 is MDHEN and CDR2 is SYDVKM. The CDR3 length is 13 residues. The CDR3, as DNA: TGTGCCAGCACCTTAGGACAATTCACTGAAGCTTTCTTT. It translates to CASTLGQFTEAFF.

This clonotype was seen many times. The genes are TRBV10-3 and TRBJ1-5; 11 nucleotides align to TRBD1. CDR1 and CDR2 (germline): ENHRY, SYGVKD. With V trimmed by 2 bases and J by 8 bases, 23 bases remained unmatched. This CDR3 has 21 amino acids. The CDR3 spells CAISEAGGGQGASASKEPQHF. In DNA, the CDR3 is TGTGCCATCAGTGAGGCAGGGGGAGGACAGGGGGCTTCGGCTAGCAAGGAGCCCCAGCATTTT.

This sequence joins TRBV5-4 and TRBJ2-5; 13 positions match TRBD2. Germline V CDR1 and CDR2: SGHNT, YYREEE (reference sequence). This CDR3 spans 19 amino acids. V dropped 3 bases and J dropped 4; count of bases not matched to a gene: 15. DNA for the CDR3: TGTGCCAGCAGCTGGGCACTAGCGGGAGGGCCTATTTCTGGAGAGACCCAGTACTTC. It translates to CASSWALAGGPISGETQYF.

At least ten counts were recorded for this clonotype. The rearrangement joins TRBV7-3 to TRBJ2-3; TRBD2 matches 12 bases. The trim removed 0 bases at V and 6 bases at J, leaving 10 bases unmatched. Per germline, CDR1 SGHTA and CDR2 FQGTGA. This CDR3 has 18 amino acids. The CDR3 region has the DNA TGTGCCAGCAGCTTAACAGGCCTAGCGGGAGGGCCAGTGGATACGCAGTATTTT. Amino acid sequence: CASSLTGLAGGPVDTQYF.

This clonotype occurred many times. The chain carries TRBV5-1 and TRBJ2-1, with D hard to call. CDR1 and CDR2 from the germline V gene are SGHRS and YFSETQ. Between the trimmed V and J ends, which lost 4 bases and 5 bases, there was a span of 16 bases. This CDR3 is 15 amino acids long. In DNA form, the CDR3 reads TGCGCCAGCAGCCCGAACCGGGTTACAGACAATGAGCAGTTCTTC. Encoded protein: CASSPNRVTDNEQFF.

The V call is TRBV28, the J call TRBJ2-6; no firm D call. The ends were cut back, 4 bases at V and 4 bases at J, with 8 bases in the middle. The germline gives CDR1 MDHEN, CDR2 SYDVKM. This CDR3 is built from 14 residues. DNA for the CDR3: TGTGCCAGCAGTTATGCCGCAGGGGCCAACGTCCTGACTTTC. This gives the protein CASSYAAGANVLTF. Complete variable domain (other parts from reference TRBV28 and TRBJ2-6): DVKVTQSSRYLVKRTGEKVFLECVQDMDHENMFWYRQDPGLGLRLIYFSYDVKMKEKGDIPEGYSVSREKKERFSLILESASTNQTSMYLCASSYAAGANVLTFGAGSRLTVL.

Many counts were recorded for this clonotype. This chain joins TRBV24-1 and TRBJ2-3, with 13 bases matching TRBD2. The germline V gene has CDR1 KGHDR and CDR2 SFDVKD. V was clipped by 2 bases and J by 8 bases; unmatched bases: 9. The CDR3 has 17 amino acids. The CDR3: CATSDSRLAGGSRTQYF. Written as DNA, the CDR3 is TGTGCCACCAGTGATTCACGACTAGCGGGAGGCTCCCGTACGCAGTATTTT.

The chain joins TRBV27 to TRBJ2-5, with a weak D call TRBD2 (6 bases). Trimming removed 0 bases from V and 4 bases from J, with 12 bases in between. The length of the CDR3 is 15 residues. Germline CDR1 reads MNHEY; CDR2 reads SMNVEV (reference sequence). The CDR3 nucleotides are TGTGCCAGCAGTTTATCGAGGGGTAGCGGAGAGACCCAGTACTTC. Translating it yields CASSLSRGSGETQYF.

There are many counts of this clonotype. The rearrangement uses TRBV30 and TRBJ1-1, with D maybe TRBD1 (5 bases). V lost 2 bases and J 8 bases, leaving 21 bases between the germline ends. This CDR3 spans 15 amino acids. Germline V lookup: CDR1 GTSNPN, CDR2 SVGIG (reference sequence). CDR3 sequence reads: CAWSPQGALGNEAFF. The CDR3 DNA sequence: TGTGCCTGGAGTCCACAAGGGGCACTTGGAAACGAAGCTTTCTTT.

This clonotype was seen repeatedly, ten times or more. The CDR3 spells CSARDRAGGLFGQPQHF. CDR3 DNA sequence: TGCAGTGCTAGAGATCGGGCAGGGGGCCTCTTTGGTCAGCCCCAGCATTTT. V usage is TRBV20-1 and J usage is TRBJ1-5; TRBD1 matches at 8 bases. V lost 0 bases to trimming and J lost 6 bases; unmatched junction nucleotides: 13. Germline values: CDR1 DFQATT, CDR2 SNEGSKA (reference sequence). This CDR3 contains 17 residues.

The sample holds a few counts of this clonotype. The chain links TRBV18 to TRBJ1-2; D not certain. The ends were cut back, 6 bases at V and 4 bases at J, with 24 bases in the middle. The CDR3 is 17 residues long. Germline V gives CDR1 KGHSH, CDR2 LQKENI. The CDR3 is CASSGLGKTARSYGYTF. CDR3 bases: TGTGCCAGCTCGGGTCTGGGTAAAACGGCGCGGTCCTATGGCTACACCTTC.

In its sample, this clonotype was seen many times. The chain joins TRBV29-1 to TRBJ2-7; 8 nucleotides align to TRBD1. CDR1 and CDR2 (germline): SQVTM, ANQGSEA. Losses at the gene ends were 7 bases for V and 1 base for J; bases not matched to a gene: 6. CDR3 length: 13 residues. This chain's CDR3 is CSACRDRSYEQYF. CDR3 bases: TGCAGCGCATGCCGGGACAGGTCCTACGAGCAGTACTTC.

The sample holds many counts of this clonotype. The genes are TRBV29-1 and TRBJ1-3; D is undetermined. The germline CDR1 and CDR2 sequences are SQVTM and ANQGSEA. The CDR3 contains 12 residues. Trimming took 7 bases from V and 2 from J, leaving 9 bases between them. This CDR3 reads CSGGSPGNTIYF. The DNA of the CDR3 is TGCAGCGGCGGGAGCCCTGGAAACACCATATATTTT.

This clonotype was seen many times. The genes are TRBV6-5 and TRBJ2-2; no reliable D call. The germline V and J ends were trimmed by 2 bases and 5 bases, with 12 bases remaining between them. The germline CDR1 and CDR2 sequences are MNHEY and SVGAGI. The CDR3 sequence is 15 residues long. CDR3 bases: TGTGCCAGCAGTTACGAAGGTCGAAGAACCGGGGAGCTGTTTTTT. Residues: CASSYEGRRTGELFF.

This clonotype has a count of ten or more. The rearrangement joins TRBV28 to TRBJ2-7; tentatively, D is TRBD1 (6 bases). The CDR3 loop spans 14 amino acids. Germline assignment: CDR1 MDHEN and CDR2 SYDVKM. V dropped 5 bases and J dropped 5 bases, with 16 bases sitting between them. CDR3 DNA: TGTGCCAGCAGTCCTTTCAGGGGCGGCGACGAGCAGTACTTC. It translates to CASSPFRGGDEQYF. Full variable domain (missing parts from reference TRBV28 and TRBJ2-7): DVKVTQSSRYLVKRTGEKVFLECVQDMDHENMFWYRQDPGLGLRLIYFSYDVKMKEKGDIPEGYSVSREKKERFSLILESASTNQTSMYLCASSPFRGGDEQYFGPGTRLTVT.

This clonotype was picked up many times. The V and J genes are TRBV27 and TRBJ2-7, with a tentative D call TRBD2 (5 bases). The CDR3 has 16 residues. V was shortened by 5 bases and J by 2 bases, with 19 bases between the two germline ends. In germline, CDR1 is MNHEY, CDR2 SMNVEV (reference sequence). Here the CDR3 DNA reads TGTGCCAGCAGTCCAGATTGGACGGAGGTGCCCTACGAGCAGTACTTC. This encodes CASSPDWTEVPYEQYF.

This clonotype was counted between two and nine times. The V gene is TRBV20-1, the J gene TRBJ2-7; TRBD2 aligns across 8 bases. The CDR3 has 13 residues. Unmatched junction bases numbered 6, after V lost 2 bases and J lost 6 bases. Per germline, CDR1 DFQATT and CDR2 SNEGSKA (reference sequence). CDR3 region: CSARPGGPREQYF. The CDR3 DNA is TGCAGTGCTAGACCGGGAGGGCCTCGCGAGCAGTACTTC.

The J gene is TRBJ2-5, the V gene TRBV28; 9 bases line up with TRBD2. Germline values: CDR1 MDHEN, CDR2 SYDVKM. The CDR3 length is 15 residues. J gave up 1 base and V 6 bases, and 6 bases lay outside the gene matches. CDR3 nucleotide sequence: TGTGCCAGCAGCCATAGCGGGAGTCTCCAAGAGACCCAGTACTTC. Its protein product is CASSHSGSLQETQYF.